A selection of T cell receptor beta chains follows, all from one sample in a study of T cell repertoires in cytomegalovirus infection. What these receptors recognize is not known. MiXCR was run by TCRdb on the reads, yielding one entry per CDR3 protein. The table includes 100,000 to 150,000 distinct CDR3 sequences, about 32% detected once. Sample: CD8+ T cells from cultured PBMCs, taken from culture after CMV antigen stimulation. These receptors were taken from a human donor in good health (CMV status not recorded). Some clones in this sample may be carry-over from other donors' samples. The CDR3 runs from the conserved cysteine through the conserved F or W. A D gene is named only where the DNA matches it firmly. Size is omitted from some rows. Given values are once, few, many or a class for expanded clones.

>TRBJ1-1|TRBV2|-|-
TGTGCCTTAGTGGTTGGCAGGTTGGGTACTGAAGCTTTCTTT
CALVVGRLGTEAFF
>TRBJ1-6|TRBV5-1|few|-
TGCGCCAGCAGCTTGACCGGGACTTTTTATTCACCCCTCCACTTT
CASSLTGTFYSPLHF
>TRBJ2-2|TRBV6-6|-|TRBD1
TGTGCCAGCAGTTACCCGAGGACAGGGGGCAACACCGGGGAGCTGTTTTTT
CASSYPRTGGNTGELFF
>TRBJ1-2|TRBV12-3/TRBV12-4|many|-
TGTGCCAGCAGTTTAGATTTTCGCTACACCTTC
CASSLDFRYTF
>TRBJ2-7|TRBV20-1|-|-
TGCAGTGCTAGAGATTCAGTGGTCTACGAGCAGTACTTC
CSARDSVVYEQYF
>TRBJ2-3|TRBV7-8|many|-
TGTGCCAGCAGCTTTCAGGACACCCCGGGGGATACGCAGTATTTT
CASSFQDTPGDTQYF
>TRBJ1-6|TRBV6-2/TRBV6-3|few|TRBD1
TGTGCCAGCAGACCCGGACAGGGAGTTTCACCCCTCCACTTT
CASRPGQGVSPLHF
>TRBJ2-7|TRBV7-8|-|TRBD1
TGTGCCAGCAGCTTAACCGGGACAGGGTACGAGCAGTACTTC
CASSLTGTGYEQYF
>TRBJ2-2|TRBV7-9|-|-
TGTGCCACACCGACAAGGAACACCGGGGAGCTGTTTTTT
CATPTRNTGELFF
>TRBJ2-1|TRBV12-3/TRBV12-4|-|TRBD2
TGTGCCAGCAGCCCCGCCCCGGGGGGCGGGGGGAATGAGCAGTTCTTC
CASSPAPGGGGNEQFF
>TRBJ1-4|TRBV6-5|few|-
TGTGCCAGCAGTTACTCTAGGGGTATGGAAGAAAAACTGTTTTTT
CASSYSRGMEEKLFF
>TRBJ2-1|TRBV9|many|-
TGTGCCAGCAGCGTAGTCTCGGAGTGGTCCTCCTACAATGAGCAGTTCTTC
CASSVVSEWSSYNEQFF
>TRBJ2-5|TRBV10-3|-|-
TGTGCCATCAGTGAGGGTTTTGGGGGGCGTGAGACCCAGTACTTC
CAISEGFGGRETQYF
>TRBJ2-3|TRBV7-2|many|TRBD2
TGTGCCAGCAGCTCGCTAGCGGGGGGGCTAGCGCAGTATTTT
CASSSLAGGLAQYF
>TRBJ2-7|TRBV7-9|-|-
TGTGCCAGCAGCTCGATGGGCTGGAGGTCCTACGAGCAGTACTTC
CASSSMGWRSYEQYF
>TRBJ2-7|TRBV7-3|-|TRBD1
TGTGCCAGCAGCTCGCGACAGGGTTCCTACGAGCAGTACTTC
CASSSRQGSYEQYF
>TRBJ2-7|TRBV27|-|TRBD1
TGTGCCAGCAGACAGGGGCATTACTACGAGCAGTACTTC
CASRQGHYYEQYF
>TRBJ1-1|TRBV6-2/TRBV6-3|few|TRBD1
TGTGCCAGCGAAGGGACAGGGGGTATTTCTGAAGCTTTCTTT
CASEGTGGISEAFF
>TRBJ2-5|TRBV7-9|few|-
TGTGCCAGCAGCTTCCCTCAGGGCAGTGGGCAAGAGACCCAGTACTTC
CASSFPQGSGQETQYF
>TRBJ2-2|TRBV20-1|many|TRBD2
TGCAGTGCTAGATGGGGAGGGGATCCCGGGGAGCTGTTTTTT
CSARWGGDPGELFF
>TRBJ1-1|TRBV7-9|few|-
TGTGCCAGCAGCTCCTGGACCCCTAACACTGAAGCTTTCTTT
CASSSWTPNTEAFF
>TRBJ1-5|TRBV7-8|-|TRBD1
TGTGCCAGCAGCTTAGCCTCAGGGGGACGGCAGCCCCAGCATTTT
CASSLASGGRQPQHF
>TRBJ2-7|TRBV28|-|-
TGTGCCAGTTGGGGGGCTGGGGAGCAGTACTTC
CASWGAGEQYF
>TRBJ1-5|TRBV7-6|-|TRBD1
TGTGCCAGCAGCTTGGGGGGCAGGGGGCAAAATCAGCCCCAGCATTTT
CASSLGGRGQNQPQHF
>TRBJ2-1|TRBV13|few|-
TGTGCCAGCAGCTTAGTCGGGATATACAATGAGCAGTTCTTC
CASSLVGIYNEQFF
>TRBJ1-5|TRBV6-5|-|-
TGTGCCAGCAGTTATTCTTCAAGGGGGCCCCAGCATTTT
CASSYSSRGPQHF
>TRBJ2-7|TRBV7-2|many|-
TGTGCCAGCAGCGAGTCCTACGAGCAGTACTTC
CASSESYEQYF
>TRBJ2-7|TRBV11-1|-|-
TGTGCCAGCAGCCAAGGGTCGGAGTCCTACGAGCAGTACTTC
CASSQGSESYEQYF
>TRBJ2-7|TRBV7-2|few|TRBD2
TGTGCCAGCAGCTGGGAGGGATTCGAGCAGTACTTC
CASSWEGFEQYF
>TRBJ2-5|TRBV5-1|many|-
TGCGCCAGCAGCTTGTTTGGGCAGGCCCCGGAGGAGACCCAGTACTTC
CASSLFGQAPEETQYF
>TRBJ1-4|TRBV7-9|-|TRBD1
TGTGCCAGCAGCGACGGACAGGAGGGGGAAAAACTGTTTTTT
CASSDGQEGEKLFF
>TRBJ2-3|TRBV13|once|-
TGTGCCAGCAGCGCGGAAGGCACAGATACGCAGTATTTT
CASSAEGTDTQYF
>TRBJ1-5|TRBV4-1|few|-
TGCGCCAGCAGCCAAGATTCTCTGAGAGATAGCAATCAGCCCCAGCATTTT
CASSQDSLRDSNQPQHF
>TRBJ2-7|TRBV6-2/TRBV6-3|-|-
TGTGCCAGCAGGACCGGGACTTCGTCCTACGAGCAGTACTTC
CASRTGTSSYEQYF
>TRBJ1-1|TRBV7-8|many|TRBD1
TGTGCCAGCAGCTTAGCCCCAGGGGGCTATGAAGCTTTCTTT
CASSLAPGGYEAFF
>TRBJ2-2|TRBV4-1|-|-
TGCGCCAGCAGCCAACAGGGTGAAGAGAACACCGGGGAGCTGTTTTTT
CASSQQGEENTGELFF
>TRBJ1-2|TRBV29-1|-|-
TGCAGCGTTGGCCGGGCCTCTCCAGGGGCTGGCTACACCTTC
CSVGRASPGAGYTF
>TRBJ2-5|TRBV27|few|TRBD2
TGTGCCAGCAGTTTTGCGGGGGGCCTACTTCAAGAGACCCAGTACTTC
CASSFAGGLLQETQYF
>TRBJ2-2|TRBV24-1|few|TRBD1
TGTGCCACCAGTGACCCAGGGGGAGTGAACACCGGGGAGCTGTTTTTT
CATSDPGGVNTGELFF
>TRBJ1-5|TRBV13|-|-
TGTGCCAGCAGCTTAGGAGCAGGGGCGGGGGTCGGCAATCAGCCCCAGCATTTT
CASSLGAGAGVGNQPQHF
>TRBJ2-7|TRBV7-2|-|TRBD2
TGTGCCAGCAGCTCAGTAGCGGGGTTGACCTACGAGCAGTACTTC
CASSSVAGLTYEQYF
>TRBJ1-4|TRBV18|-|TRBD1
TGTGCCAGCTCACCGGACAGGGATCACGAAAAACTGTTTTTT
CASSPDRDHEKLFF
>TRBJ2-7|TRBV5-8|once|TRBD1
TGTGCCAGCAGCTCGCCGGGACAGTCCTACGAGCAGTACTTC
CASSSPGQSYEQYF
>TRBJ1-1|TRBV6-1|-|TRBD1
TGTGCCAGACGACAGGGAGGGGGCACTGAAGCTTTCTTT
CARRQGGGTEAFF
>TRBJ1-2|TRBV5-6|many|TRBD1
TGTGCCAGCAGCCTCGGGACAGGGGGAATTGATGGCTACACCTTC
CASSLGTGGIDGYTF
>TRBJ1-4|TRBV13|few|-
TGTGCCAGCAGCTTAACCAGGGGTATCGGTTCGCGGGAAAAACTGTTTTTT
CASSLTRGIGSREKLFF
>TRBJ1-1|TRBV12-5|-|-
TGTGCTAGTGGTCGGTATAGCGAGGGAATCATGAACACTGAAGCTTTCTTT
CASGRYSEGIMNTEAFF
>TRBJ2-7|TRBV6-2/TRBV6-3|few|-
TGTGCCAGCAGTTGGATGGGCTACGAGCAGTACTTC
CASSWMGYEQYF
>TRBJ2-1|TRBV7-3|-|-
TGTGCCAGCAGCCGCGGGACGGGGGCTTACAATGAGCAGTTCTTC
CASSRGTGAYNEQFF